This T cell receptor (beta chain) was sequenced for a study of blood T cell repertoires in COVID-19. The CDR3 spans 16 residues. Germline CDR1 is MNHEY and CDR2 is SVGAGI. Trimming left V 2 bases short and J 0 bases short, with 13 bases between. Clones were sequenced by immunoSEQ multiplex PCR, and TCRdb holds only the in-frame ones, with some missing. The sample includes about 230,000 clones, just under 90% of them seen just once. Input material: peripheral blood. The receptor was isolated from a man younger than 45 with COVID-19, enrolled during active disease. The rearrangement uses TRBV6-5 and TRBJ1-1; D call uncertain. The CDR3 reads CASSYRPGSMNTEAFF. DNA of the CDR3: TGTGCCAGCAGTTACAGGCCGGGTTCAATGAACACTGAAGCTTTCTTT.